These 22 T cell receptor beta chains share one sample of origin, sequenced in a study of identical twins. TCRdb called the 5' RACE reads again in MiXCR, with one record for every CDR3 protein. The top ten clones hold 2.9% of a sample with roughly 480,000 distinct CDR3 sequences, 24% of them seen once. The same data also went into a second study, on T cells expressing NK-cell markers.

Sequencing used CD4+ T cells sorted from blood. Receptors were obtained from a woman between 18 and 29 years old in good health.

J is TRBJ2-3 and V is TRBV9; tentatively, D is TRBD1 or TRBD2 (6 bases each). The germline V gene has CDR1 SGDLS and CDR2 YYNGEE. Trimming took 3 bases from V and 2 from J, leaving 13 bases between them. The CDR3 has 15 residues. CDR3 residues: CASSASRGATDTQYF. CDR3 coding DNA: TGTGCCAGCAGCGCTAGTAGGGGGGCCACAGATACGCAGTATTTT.

This clonotype was seen more than once but under ten times. The genes are TRBV10-2 and TRBJ2-2; D not resolved. The CDR3 runs to 17 residues. The V end was cut by 0 bases, the J end by 1 base, with 12 bases between. Germline loops: CDR1 WSHSY, CDR2 SAAADI. The CDR3 sequence: CASSESVQHLNTGELFF. The CDR3 DNA is TGCGCCAGCAGTGAGTCAGTACAGCACCTGAACACCGGGGAGCTGTTTTTT.

The chain couples TRBV5-1 to TRBJ2-5; no reliable D call. Per germline, CDR1 SGHRS and CDR2 YFSETQ. V lost 0 bases and J lost 2, with 14 bases in between. This CDR3 is 16 amino acids long. The CDR3 bases are TGCGCCAGCAGCTTGGGGGCCCAGGCTGGACAAGAGACCCAGTACTTC. Amino acids: CASSLGAQAGQETQYF. Combining the CDR3 with reference TRBV5-1 and TRBJ2-5 gives the whole variable domain KAGVTQTPRYLIKTRGQQVTLSCSPISGHRSVSWYQQTPGQGLQFLFEYFSETQRNKGNFPGRFSGRQFSNSRSEMNVSTLELGDSALYLCASSLGAQAGQETQYFGPGTRLLVL.

This clonotype was seen a few times. The chain links TRBV12-3 or TRBV12-4 to TRBJ2-5; 8 bases map to TRBD2. V shed 6 bases and J 4 bases; nucleotides not matched to a gene: 4. CDR3 length equals 13 residues. CDR3 sequence (DNA): TGTGCCAGCAGGGCGGGGGGCAGAGAGACCCAGTACTTC. Translated, it gives CASRAGGRETQYF.

This clonotype was recorded a few times. V is TRBV7-6 and J is TRBJ2-7; TRBD2 aligns across 14 bases. The CDR3 is 15 residues long. V lost 6 bases, J lost 4 bases, and 5 bases stayed unmatched. Germline lookup yields CDR1 SGHVS and CDR2 FNYEAQ. CDR3 nucleotide sequence: TGTGCCAGCAGAATGGGGACTAGCGGGAGTTACGAGCAGTACTTC. This sequence encodes CASRMGTSGSYEQYF.

This clonotype was observed many times. The rearrangement joins TRBV21-1 to TRBJ1-5; TRBD1, the table's D call, lacks a check against the DNA. TRBV21-1 is designated a pseudogene. CDR3 length: 16 amino acids. In nucleotides, the CDR3 is TGTGCCAGCAGCAAAGTCCCGGGGTTTAGCAATCAGCCCCAGCATTTT. Residues: CASSKVPGFSNQPQHF.

This clonotype was recorded a few times. The DNA of the CDR3 is TGCAGCGTTGAAGATAGAGTCGTAGGGACTAGCGGCTCGCGCCCAGATACGCAGTATTTT. Translated: CSVEDRVVGTSGSRPDTQYF. The chain recombines TRBV29-1 with TRBJ2-3, with 11 bases matching TRBD2. J gave up 4 bases and V 0 bases, and 18 bases lay outside the gene matches. CDR3 length equals 20 residues. The germline V gene encodes CDR1 SQVTM and CDR2 ANQGSEA.

J is TRBJ2-3 and V is TRBV9, with D possibly called TRBD1 or TRBD2 (5 bases each). The V gene's germline CDR1 is SGDLS and CDR2 YYNGEE. Trimming took 7 bases from V and 4 from J, leaving 22 bases between them. The CDR3 is made up of 16 amino acids. In DNA form, the CDR3 reads TGTGCCAGCTTCTGCCCGGGACCCCAAAAGGCAGATACGCAGTATTTT. As protein: CASFCPGPQKADTQYF.

This clonotype was counted only a few times. The chain recombines TRBV7-2 with TRBJ2-5, with D possibly being TRBD2 (5 bases). Germline V gene sequence: CDR1 SGHTA, CDR2 FQGNSA. The CDR3 extends over 13 amino acids. Trimming shortened V by 5 bases and J by 7 bases, and 14 bases separated the two germline ends. CDR3 coding DNA: TGTGCCAGCAGCGCCGAAGGCCGGGGGACCCAGTACTTC. It translates to CASSAEGRGTQYF.

This chain uses TRBV12-3 or TRBV12-4 with TRBJ2-1; D assignment may be TRBD1 or TRBD2 (6 bases each). Trimming cost V 5 bases and J 9 bases, with 14 bases left between them. CDR3 length: 13 amino acids. The CDR3 bases are TGTGCCAGCAGTGGGGGGCCTGGAGGTGAGCAGTTCTTC. Residues: CASSGGPGGEQFF.

V is TRBV3-1 and J is TRBJ2-5, with D possibly TRBD2 on 6 matching bases. The germline V gene encodes CDR1 LGHDT and CDR2 YNNKEL (reference sequence). Between the trimmed V and J ends, which lost 4 bases and 4 bases, there was a span of 13 bases. The CDR3 has 14 amino acids. CDR3 in DNA: TGTGCCAGCAGCCCCCGACTAGTTGGAGAGACCCAGTACTTC. Protein: CASSPRLVGETQYF.

The chain has TRBV20-1 and TRBJ2-1; 10 bases match TRBD2. CDR1 DFQATT and CDR2 SNEGSKA come from the germline V gene (reference sequence). This CDR3 has 15 residues. After removal of 7 bases from V and 3 bases from J, the junction contained 9 bases not matched to a gene. The CDR3 reads CSGQTSGTFYNEQFF. The DNA of the CDR3 is TGCAGTGGCCAAACTAGCGGGACTTTCTACAATGAGCAGTTCTTC.

This clonotype appeared a few times. The chain links TRBV7-9 to TRBJ2-3, with unresolved D. From germline, CDR1 is SEHNR and CDR2 FQNEAQ (reference sequence). This CDR3 is built from 13 residues. V was trimmed by 5 bases and J by 1 base, leaving 7 bases between them. The CDR3 sequence: CASSPVGTDTQYF. DNA for the CDR3: TGTGCCAGCAGCCCCGTGGGCACAGATACGCAGTATTTT.

This clonotype was observed a handful of times. CDR3 region: CASSLSGARADTQYF. The CDR3 DNA reads TGTGCCAGCAGCCTTAGCGGGGCCCGCGCAGATACGCAGTATTTT. The chain carries TRBV7-9 and TRBJ2-3; 8 bases fit TRBD2. Germline CDR1 and CDR2: SEHNR and FQNEAQ (reference sequence). This CDR3 region has 15 residues. Trimming cost V 5 bases and J 4 bases; bases outside gene matches: 8.

Only a few counts were recorded for this clonotype. The rearrangement links TRBV7-9 to TRBJ2-7, with D unresolved. CDR1 is SEHNR, CDR2 FQNEAQ, per germline (reference sequence). The CDR3 consists of 12 residues. V gave up 5 bases and J gave up 7 bases, with 12 bases separating them. The CDR3 spells CASSHPLSEQYF. The CDR3 bases are TGTGCCAGCAGCCATCCACTCTCGGAGCAGTACTTC. Variable domain in full (rest from reference TRBV7-9 and TRBJ2-7): DTGVSQNPRHKITKRGQNVTFRCDPISEHNRLYWYRQTLGQGPEFLTYFQNEAQLEKSRLLSDRFSAERPKGSFSTLEIQRTEQGDSAMYLCASSHPLSEQYFGPGTRLTVT.

This clonotype was seen a handful of times. The V gene is TRBV5-8, the J gene TRBJ2-1, with 7 bases lining up with TRBD1. V shed 5 bases, J shed 8 bases, and the junction held 7 bases outside the gene matches. This CDR3 contains 13 residues. Germline V gene lookup returns CDR1 SGHTS and CDR2 YDEGEE. The CDR3 nucleotides are TGTGCCAGCAGTTCCGACAGGGTTGATGAGCAGTTCTTC. It translates to CASSSDRVDEQFF.

The chain is built from TRBV20-1 and TRBJ2-3; 12 bases map to TRBD2. The germline gives CDR1 DFQATT, CDR2 SNEGSKA (reference sequence). Trimming at V came to 5 bases and at J to 5 bases, leaving 5 bases not matched to a gene. CDR3 length: 14 residues. CDR3 protein: CSALAGGPRDTQYF. CDR3 coding DNA: TGCAGTGCTCTAGCGGGAGGGCCCCGAGATACGCAGTATTTT.

This clonotype was observed a few times. The V and J genes are TRBV7-2 and TRBJ2-1, with 12 bases matching TRBD2. From germline, CDR1 is SGHTA and CDR2 FQGNSA. V was clipped by 5 bases and J by 4 bases; unmatched bases: 6. The CDR3 has 16 amino acids. DNA of the CDR3: TGTGCCAGCAGCGCAGGAGGGACTAGCGGGTACAATGAGCAGTTCTTC. Translation: CASSAGGTSGYNEQFF.

The table lists this clonotype with a few counts. The CDR3 reads CASSPWERGPYNEQFF. The CDR3 DNA reads TGTGCCAGCTCACCCTGGGAGCGGGGACCCTACAATGAGCAGTTCTTC. The chain uses TRBV18 and TRBJ2-1; TRBD2 agrees at 7 bases. This CDR3 comprises 16 residues. V was pared by 3 bases and J by 2 bases, with 7 bases of the junction left unmatched. Germline-derived CDR1 and CDR2 are KGHSH and LQKENI.

V and J are TRBV5-1 and TRBJ2-1; D call uncertain. V dropped 2 bases and J dropped 4 bases, with 22 bases sitting between them. The CDR3 totals 18 residues. Germline CDR1 and CDR2: SGHRS and YFSETQ. CDR3 residues: CASSFSLLPGYTYNEQFF. The CDR3 coding sequence is TGCGCCAGCAGCTTCTCCCTACTCCCGGGTTACACATACAATGAGCAGTTCTTC.

As to this clonotype: Sequence at one end of the junction differs from germline and may be a read error. This chain joins TRBV20-1 and TRBJ2-5; 10 nucleotides match TRBD2. Germline V gene lookup returns CDR1 DFQATT and CDR2 SNEGSKA (reference sequence). The CDR3 is 17 amino acids. Here the CDR3 DNA reads TGCTGTGCTAGTATATTGCCTAGCGGGAGATACTTAGAGACCCAGTACTTC. Its protein product is CCASILPSGRYLETQYF.

The V gene is TRBV5-6, the J gene TRBJ1-5, with D perhaps matching TRBD1 (5 bases). The CDR3 runs 15 residues. Germline V gene sequence: CDR1 SGHDT, CDR2 YYEEEE. Trimming cost V 1 base and J 4 bases, with 12 bases left between them. Here the CDR3 DNA reads TGTGCCAGCAGCTTGTTAAGTGGGGGAAATCAGCCCCAGCATTTT. This gives the protein CASSLLSGGNQPQHF.